Shown below are 10 T cell receptor beta chains from a single sample sequenced in a study of cytomegalovirus exposure and HLA in healthy donors (TCRdb year 2017). Library generation was performed with the immunoSEQ multiplex PCR assay. The multiplex PCR relied on a mix of 60 forward primers for TCR Vbeta segments and 13 reverse primers for TCR Jbeta segments. Sourced from immuneACCESS, this table was stored by TCRdb with only in-frame sequences that have V and J called. A share of the clones is absent; for the studies checked, an unresolved V gene accounts for under half, and the remainder has no known explanation. Present in this sample are around 110,000 clones, roughly three fifths of which were seen just once. The leading ten clones occupy more than 8% of the sample. The material sequenced was PBMCs. The receptors were gathered from a middle-aged woman in good health and CMV-seropositive.

The chain recombines TRBV6-5 with TRBJ1-1; D might be TRBD1 (5 bases). The CDR3 has 15 amino acids. V was trimmed by 5 bases and J by 1 base, leaving 14 bases between them. Germline V gene sequence: CDR1 MNHEY, CDR2 SVGAGI. The CDR3 DNA follows: TGTGCCAGCAGTCGCCGACAGATGAGGAACACTGAAGCTTTCTTT. Translated, it gives CASSRRQMRNTEAFF.

The chain uses TRBV5-1 and TRBJ2-7, with D perhaps matching TRBD1 (6 bases). The CDR3 is 17 amino acids. Looked up from germline, CDR1 is SGHRS and CDR2 is YFSETQ. Trimming shortened V by 2 bases and J by 2 bases, and 20 bases separated the two germline ends. The CDR3, as DNA: TGCGCCAGCAGCTTTAACCCGACAGGTTTATCGGCCTACGAGCAGTACTTC. It yields the protein CASSFNPTGLSAYEQYF.

The rearrangement uses TRBV9 and TRBJ2-5, with 7 bases lining up with TRBD2. There are 14 residues in the CDR3. Germline V gene data show CDR1 as SGDLS and CDR2 as YYNGEE. The junction had 7 bases not matched to a gene; V was cut back by 5 bases and J by 3 bases. The CDR3 reads CASSNGREKETQYF. The CDR3 DNA reads TGTGCCAGCAGTAATGGGCGGGAGAAAGAGACCCAGTACTTC.

The chain has TRBV29-1 and TRBJ2-1, with TRBD2 as a possible D gene (6 bases). Germline V gene lookup returns CDR1 SQVTM and CDR2 ANQGSEA. This CDR3 has 14 amino acids. The V and J ends lost 4 bases and 2 bases respectively, with 12 bases between them. The CDR3 coding sequence is TGCAGCGTTGGGCGGGACGGAACCTACAATGAGCAGTTCTTC. Protein: CSVGRDGTYNEQFF.

The rearrangement joins TRBV7-2 to TRBJ2-1, with 7 positions matching TRBD1. Looked up from germline, CDR1 is SGHTA and CDR2 is FQGNSA. This CDR3 spans 14 amino acids. J lost 10 bases, V lost 4 bases, and 10 bases had no gene match. In DNA form, the CDR3 reads TGTGCCAGCAGCTCGGCTTCGACAGGGTACGAGCAGTTCTTC. Protein: CASSSASTGYEQFF. Together with reference TRBV7-2 and TRBJ2-1, the CDR3 gives the full variable domain: GAGVSQSPSNKVTEKGKDVELRCDPISGHTALYWYRQSLGQGLEFLIYFQGNSAPDKSGLPSDRFSAERTGGSVSTLTIQRTQQEDSAVYLCASSSASTGYEQFFGPGTRLTVL.

The CDR3 protein is CASSGLQGMNTEAFF. CDR3 bases: TGTGCCAGCAGTGGATTACAGGGGATGAACACTGAAGCTTTCTTT. The rearrangement joins TRBV2 to TRBJ1-1, with 7 bases aligning to TRBD1. CDR3 length equals 15 residues. With V trimmed by 4 bases and J by 0 bases, 5 bases remained unmatched. Looked up from germline, CDR1 is SNHLY and CDR2 is FYNNEI.

A few counts support this clone. The chain carries TRBV4-1 and TRBJ2-1; 9 bases match TRBD2. CDR3 length: 16 amino acids. Germline trimming cut 3 bases from V and 7 bases from J; bases unmatched to any gene: 10. Germline V lookup: CDR1 MGHRA, CDR2 YSYEKL. For the CDR3, the DNA is TGCGCCAGCAGCCAGGATTTTAGCGGGAGACGAAATGAGCAGTTCTTC. Translation: CASSQDFSGRRNEQFF.

This rearrangement joins TRBV19 to TRBJ2-5; 8 bases fit TRBD1. The DNA end lines up better with TRBJ2-7; the J call may be wrong. Germline CDR1 is LNHDA and CDR2 is SQIVND (reference sequence). The CDR3 consists of 16 residues. The CDR3 here is CASSIRTQGAVNEQYF. The CDR3 coding sequence is TGTGCCAGTAGTATCCGAACCCAGGGGGCCGTTAACGAGCAGTACTTC.

The chain is built from TRBV9 and TRBJ2-7; the D is unclear. V lost 0 bases and J lost 2, with 12 bases in between. The CDR3 has 15 residues. Germline CDR1 reads SGDLS; CDR2 reads YYNGEE. The DNA for the CDR3 is TGTGCCAGCAGCGTAGACGGTACACTAACCTACGAGCAGTACTTC. Translated: CASSVDGTLTYEQYF.

This chain connects TRBV2 to TRBJ2-5; perhaps TRBD1 as D (6 bases). Gene TRBJ2-7 matches the end of the DNA better, so the J call may be wrong. The germline gives CDR1 SNHLY, CDR2 FYNNEI. This CDR3 is 13 amino acids long. CDR3 nucleotide sequence: TGTGCCAGCAGTGTACAGGGTCGCCACGAGCAGTACTTC. Protein sequence: CASSVQGRHEQYF.